The 11 T cell receptor beta chains below come from one sample, sequenced in a study of T-cell memory formation after mild COVID-19. TCRdb processed the 5' RACE reads anew with MiXCR; each CDR3 protein has one entry. This sample has 250,000 to 350,000 distinct CDR3 sequences, with about 17% found just once. The specimen was PBMCs or a T cell subset sorted from them (not recorded which). All receptors come from a young man who had mild COVID-19 (a few samples of this study predate the infection). Cell type and time point are not known.

This clonotype has just a few counts. The V and J genes are TRBV7-2 and TRBJ1-2, with a weak D call TRBD1 (5 bases). Germline CDR1 and CDR2: SGHTA and FQGNSA. V lost 1 base and J lost 8, with 8 bases in between. The CDR3 sequence is 12 residues long. The CDR3 sequence: CASSLERGGYTF. The CDR3 nucleotides read TGTGCCAGCAGCTTAGAGCGGGGCGGCTACACCTTC.

This clonotype was detected only a few times. The chain links TRBV10-3 to TRBJ2-2, with 7 positions matching TRBD1. This CDR3 has 16 amino acids. Germline assignment: CDR1 ENHRY and CDR2 SYGVKD. Trimming at V came to 4 bases and at J to 4 bases, leaving 9 bases not matched to a gene. CDR3 nucleotides: TGTGCCATCAGTGCCGGGCAGGGGGTGAGCACCGGGGAGCTGTTTTTT. Its protein is CAISAGQGVSTGELFF.

This clonotype occurred many times. This chain joins TRBV7-6 and TRBJ2-5; 9 positions match TRBD2. Germline lookup yields CDR1 SGHVS and CDR2 FNYEAQ. Losses at the gene ends were 6 bases for V and 5 bases for J; bases not matched to a gene: 13. The CDR3 consists of 16 residues. For the CDR3, the DNA is TGTGCCAGCAGACGAGCCCTAGCGGGGAGGGTGGAGACCCAGTACTTC. As protein: CASRRALAGRVETQYF.

A few counts support this clonotype. The rearrangement links TRBV5-1 to TRBJ2-7; no clear D. This CDR3 is 14 amino acids long. Trimming removed 0 bases from V and 3 bases from J, with 10 bases in between. The germline V gene has CDR1 SGHRS and CDR2 YFSETQ. DNA of the CDR3: TGCGCCAGCAGCTTGGAAGGCAGAAACTACGAGCAGTACTTC. Encoded protein: CASSLEGRNYEQYF.

This clonotype was observed a handful of times. The chain has TRBV5-1 and TRBJ2-7; tentative D call: TRBD1 (5 bases). Germline-derived CDR1 and CDR2 are SGHRS and YFSETQ. Between the trimmed V and J ends, which lost 4 bases and 0 bases, there was a span of 17 bases. This CDR3 contains 16 residues. This CDR3 reads CASSGIGHDGSYEQYF. Written as DNA, the CDR3 is TGCGCCAGCAGCGGAATTGGACACGATGGCTCCTACGAGCAGTACTTC.

The J gene is TRBJ2-1, the V gene TRBV6-1; maybe TRBD2 (7 bases). Germline CDR1 reads MNHNS; CDR2 reads SASEGT. The CDR3 is 15 residues long. The V end was cut by 4 bases, the J end by 6 bases, with 16 bases between. CDR3 sequence (DNA): TGTGCCAGCAGTGTCGGGTGGGGGGGCCCCAATGAGCAGTTCTTC. Its protein is CASSVGWGGPNEQFF.

This clonotype was counted between two and nine times. The chain joins TRBV7-2 to TRBJ1-1, with D maybe TRBD1 (5 bases). V lost 1 base to trimming and J lost 3 bases, with 12 bases between them. Germline V gives CDR1 SGHTA, CDR2 FQGNSA. The CDR3 covers 15 residues. This chain's CDR3 is CASSLGGVRDTEAFF. In nucleotides, the CDR3 is TGTGCCAGCAGCTTAGGGGGGGTCAGGGACACTGAAGCTTTCTTT.

V gene TRBV21-1 combines with J gene TRBJ2-7; TRBD2 is the table's D call, not checked against the DNA. TRBV21-1 is described as a pseudogene. The CDR3 has 14 amino acids. The DNA for the CDR3 is TGTGCCAGCAGCAAAGCAAGGGCCCCCTACGAGCAGTACTTC. Its protein product is CASSKARAPYEQYF.

A few counts support this clonotype. This chain links TRBV4-3 with TRBJ1-2; perhaps TRBD1 as D (5 bases). This CDR3 spans 15 amino acids. CDR1 and CDR2 (germline): LGHNA, YSLEER. Trimming took 4 bases from V and 2 from J, leaving 14 bases between them. Here the CDR3 DNA reads TGCGCCAGCAGCCCAGGGAAGGGGCCCAACTATGGCTACACCTTC. It is translated as CASSPGKGPNYGYTF.

The chain links TRBV9 to TRBJ2-3, with D perhaps matching TRBD1 or TRBD2 (5 bases each). V gave up 0 bases and J gave up 2 bases, with 16 bases separating them. The CDR3 has 17 amino acids. Germline loops: CDR1 SGDLS, CDR2 YYNGEE. CDR3 in DNA: TGTGCCAGCAGCGTAGTCCAGAGGGACGGTATCACAGATACGCAGTATTTT. Protein: CASSVVQRDGITDTQYF.

This clonotype appeared a few times. The chain uses TRBV7-9 and TRBJ1-1, with unresolved D. The CDR3 spans 13 residues. The V and J ends lost 1 base and 5 bases respectively, with 8 bases between them. Per the germline V gene, CDR1 is SEHNR and CDR2 is FQNEAQ (reference sequence). The CDR3 here is CASSLVSETEAFF. CDR3 sequence (DNA): TGTGCCAGCAGCTTAGTGTCGGAAACTGAAGCTTTCTTT.